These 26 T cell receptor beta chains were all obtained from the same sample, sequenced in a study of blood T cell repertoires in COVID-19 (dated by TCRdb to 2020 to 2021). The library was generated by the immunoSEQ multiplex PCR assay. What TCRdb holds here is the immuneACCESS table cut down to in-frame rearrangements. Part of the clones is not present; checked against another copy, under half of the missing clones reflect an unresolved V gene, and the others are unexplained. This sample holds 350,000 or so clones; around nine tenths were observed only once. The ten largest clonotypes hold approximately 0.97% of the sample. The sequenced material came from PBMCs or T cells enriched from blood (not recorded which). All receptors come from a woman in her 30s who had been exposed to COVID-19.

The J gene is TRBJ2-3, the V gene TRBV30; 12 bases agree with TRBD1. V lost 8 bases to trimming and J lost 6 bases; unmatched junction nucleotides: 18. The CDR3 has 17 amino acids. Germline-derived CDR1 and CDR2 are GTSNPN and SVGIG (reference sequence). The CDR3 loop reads CAATGTGGFRGADTQYF. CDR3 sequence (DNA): TGTGCCGCGACCGGGACAGGGGGCTTCAGAGGGGCCGATACGCAGTATTTT. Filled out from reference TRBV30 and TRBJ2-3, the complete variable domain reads SQTIHQWPATLVQPVGSPLSLECTVEGTSNPNLYWYRQAAGRGLQLLFYSVGIGQISSEVPQNLSASRPQDRQFILSSKKLLLSDSGFYLCAATGTGGFRGADTQYFGPGTRLTVL.

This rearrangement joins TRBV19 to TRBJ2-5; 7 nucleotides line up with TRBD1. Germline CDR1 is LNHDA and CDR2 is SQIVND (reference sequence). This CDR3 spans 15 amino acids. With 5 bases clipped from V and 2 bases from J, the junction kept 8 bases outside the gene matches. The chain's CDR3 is CASSVRGTAQETQYF. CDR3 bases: TGTGCCAGTAGTGTCAGGGGGACGGCGCAAGAGACCCAGTACTTC.

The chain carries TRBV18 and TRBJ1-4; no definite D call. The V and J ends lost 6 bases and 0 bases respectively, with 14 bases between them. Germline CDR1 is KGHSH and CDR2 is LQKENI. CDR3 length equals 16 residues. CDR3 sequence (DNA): TGTGCCAGCTCCTCGAGCCAGGCTTCAACTAATGAAAAACTGTTTTTT. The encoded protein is CASSSSQASTNEKLFF.

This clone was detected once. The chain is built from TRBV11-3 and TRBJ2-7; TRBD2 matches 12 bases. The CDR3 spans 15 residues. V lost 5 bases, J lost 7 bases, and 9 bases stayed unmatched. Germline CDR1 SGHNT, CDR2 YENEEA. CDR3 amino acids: CASSPPPSGRAEQYF. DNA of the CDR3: TGTGCCAGCAGCCCCCCGCCTAGCGGGAGGGCAGAGCAGTACTTC. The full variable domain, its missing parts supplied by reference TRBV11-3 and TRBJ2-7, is EAGVVQSPRYKIIEKKQPVAFWCNPISGHNTLYWYLQNLGQGPELLIRYENEEAVDDSQLPKDRFSAERLKGVDSTLKIQPAELGDSAVYLCASSPPPSGRAEQYFGPGTRLTVT.

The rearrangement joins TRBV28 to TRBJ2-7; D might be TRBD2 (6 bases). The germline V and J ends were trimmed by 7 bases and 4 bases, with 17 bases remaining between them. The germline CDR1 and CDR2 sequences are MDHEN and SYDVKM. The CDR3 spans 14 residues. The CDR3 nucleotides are TGTGCCAGCACCCACGGGACTCGAGAATACGAGCAGTACTTC. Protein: CASTHGTREYEQYF.

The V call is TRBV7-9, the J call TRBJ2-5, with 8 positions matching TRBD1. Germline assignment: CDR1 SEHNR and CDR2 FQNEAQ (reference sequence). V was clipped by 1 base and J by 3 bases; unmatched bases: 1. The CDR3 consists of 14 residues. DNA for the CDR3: TGTGCCAGCAGCTTAGTGACAGGGGAAGAGACCCAGTACTTC. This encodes CASSLVTGEETQYF.

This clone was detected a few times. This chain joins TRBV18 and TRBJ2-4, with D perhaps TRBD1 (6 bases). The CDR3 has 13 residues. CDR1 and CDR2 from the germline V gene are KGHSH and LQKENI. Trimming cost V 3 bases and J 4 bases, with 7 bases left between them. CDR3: CASSPGAKNIQYF. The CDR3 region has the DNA TGTGCCAGCTCACCGGGGGCGAAAAACATTCAGTACTTC.

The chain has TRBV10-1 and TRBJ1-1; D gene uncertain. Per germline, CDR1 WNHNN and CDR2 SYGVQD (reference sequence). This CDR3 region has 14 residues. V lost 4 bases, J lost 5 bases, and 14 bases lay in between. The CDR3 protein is CASSVRGFGTEAFF. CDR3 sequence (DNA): TGCGCCAGCAGTGTAAGAGGGTTTGGGACTGAAGCTTTCTTT.

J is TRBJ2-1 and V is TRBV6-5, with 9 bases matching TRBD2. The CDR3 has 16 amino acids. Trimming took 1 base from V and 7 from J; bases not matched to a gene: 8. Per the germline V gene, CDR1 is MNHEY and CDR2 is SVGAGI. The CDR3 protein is CASSYFGGRGKNEQFF. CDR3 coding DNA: TGTGCCAGCAGTTACTTCGGCGGGAGGGGAAAAAATGAGCAGTTCTTC.

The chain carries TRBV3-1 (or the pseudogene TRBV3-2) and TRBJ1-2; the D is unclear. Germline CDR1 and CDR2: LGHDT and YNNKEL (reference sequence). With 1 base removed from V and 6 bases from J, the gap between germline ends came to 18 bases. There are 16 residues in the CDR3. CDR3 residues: CASSQGPQTRGHGYTF. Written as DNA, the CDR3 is TGTGCCAGCAGCCAAGGCCCTCAAACCCGTGGCCATGGCTACACCTTC.

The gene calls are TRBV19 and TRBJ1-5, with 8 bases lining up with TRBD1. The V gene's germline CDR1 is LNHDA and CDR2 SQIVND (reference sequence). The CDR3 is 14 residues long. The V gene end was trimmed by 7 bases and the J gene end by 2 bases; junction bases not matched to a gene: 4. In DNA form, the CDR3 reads TGTGCCAGTAAAAGGGGACAGGGCAATCAGCCCCAGCATTTT. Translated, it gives CASKRGQGNQPQHF.

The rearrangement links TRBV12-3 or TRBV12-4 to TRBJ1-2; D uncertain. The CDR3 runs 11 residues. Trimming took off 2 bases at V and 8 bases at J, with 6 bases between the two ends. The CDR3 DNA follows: TGTGCCAGCAGTTTAAACCGGGGCTACACCTTC. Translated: CASSLNRGYTF.

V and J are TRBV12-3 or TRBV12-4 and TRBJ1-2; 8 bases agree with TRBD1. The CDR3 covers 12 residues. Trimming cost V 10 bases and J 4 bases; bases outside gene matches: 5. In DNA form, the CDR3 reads TGTGCCACCACAGGGGGTTTCTATGGCTACACCTTC. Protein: CATTGGFYGYTF.

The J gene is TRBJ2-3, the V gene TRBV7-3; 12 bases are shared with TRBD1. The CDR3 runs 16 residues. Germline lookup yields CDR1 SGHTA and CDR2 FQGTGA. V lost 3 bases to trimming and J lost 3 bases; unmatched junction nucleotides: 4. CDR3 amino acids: CASSLLGQGATDTQYF. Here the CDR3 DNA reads TGTGCCAGCAGCTTGTTGGGACAGGGGGCAACAGATACGCAGTATTTT.

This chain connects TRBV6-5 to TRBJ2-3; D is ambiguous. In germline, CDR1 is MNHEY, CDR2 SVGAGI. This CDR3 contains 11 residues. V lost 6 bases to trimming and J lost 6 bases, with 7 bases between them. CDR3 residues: CASSLRDTQYF. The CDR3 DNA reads TGTGCCAGCAGCTTGCGGGATACGCAGTATTTT.

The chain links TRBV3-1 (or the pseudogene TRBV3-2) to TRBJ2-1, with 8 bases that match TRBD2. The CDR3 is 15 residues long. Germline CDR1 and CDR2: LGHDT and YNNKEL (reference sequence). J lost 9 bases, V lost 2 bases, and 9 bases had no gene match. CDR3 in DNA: TGTGCCAGCAGCCAACTAAGCGGGAGTTCCGGTGAGCAGTTCTTC. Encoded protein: CASSQLSGSSGEQFF.

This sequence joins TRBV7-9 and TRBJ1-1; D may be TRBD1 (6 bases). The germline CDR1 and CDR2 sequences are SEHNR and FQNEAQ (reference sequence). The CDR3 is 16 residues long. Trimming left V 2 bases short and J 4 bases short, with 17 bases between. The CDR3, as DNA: TGTGCCAGCAGCTTACGACAGGACCCAGCTGGCACTGAAGCTTTCTTT. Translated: CASSLRQDPAGTEAFF. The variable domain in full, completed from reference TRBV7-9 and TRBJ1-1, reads DTGVSQNPRHKITKRGQNVTFRCDPISEHNRLYWYRQTLGQGPEFLTYFQNEAQLEKSRLLSDRFSAERPKGSFSTLEIQRTEQGDSAMYLCASSLRQDPAGTEAFFGQGTRLTVV.

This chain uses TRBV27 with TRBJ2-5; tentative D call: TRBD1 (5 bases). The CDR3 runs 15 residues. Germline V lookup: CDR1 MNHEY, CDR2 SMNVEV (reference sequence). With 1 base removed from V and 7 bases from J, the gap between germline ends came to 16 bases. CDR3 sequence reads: CASSLLGQTQGTQYF. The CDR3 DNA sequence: TGTGCCAGCAGTTTATTGGGGCAGACCCAGGGGACCCAGTACTTC.

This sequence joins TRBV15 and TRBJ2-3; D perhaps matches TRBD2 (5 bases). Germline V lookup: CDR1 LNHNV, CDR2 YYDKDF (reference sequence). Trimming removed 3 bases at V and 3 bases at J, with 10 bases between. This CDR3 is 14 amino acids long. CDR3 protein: CATSSSAATDTQYF. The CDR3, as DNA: TGTGCCACCAGCAGTAGCGCAGCTACAGATACGCAGTATTTT.

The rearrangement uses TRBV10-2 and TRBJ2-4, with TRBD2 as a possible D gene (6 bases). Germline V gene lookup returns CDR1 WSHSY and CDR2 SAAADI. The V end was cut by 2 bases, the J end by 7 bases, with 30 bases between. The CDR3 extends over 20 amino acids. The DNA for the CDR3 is TGCGCCAGCAGTGAGGAGTTTAGGGGAGGCAGCTGGACCCCAGGGAACATTCAGTACTTC. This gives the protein CASSEEFRGGSWTPGNIQYF.

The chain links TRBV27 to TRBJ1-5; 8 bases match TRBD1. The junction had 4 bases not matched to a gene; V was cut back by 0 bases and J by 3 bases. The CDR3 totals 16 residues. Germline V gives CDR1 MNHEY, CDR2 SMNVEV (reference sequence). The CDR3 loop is CASSLSGTGYNQPQHF. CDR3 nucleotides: TGTGCCAGCAGTTTATCTGGGACAGGCTACAATCAGCCCCAGCATTTT.

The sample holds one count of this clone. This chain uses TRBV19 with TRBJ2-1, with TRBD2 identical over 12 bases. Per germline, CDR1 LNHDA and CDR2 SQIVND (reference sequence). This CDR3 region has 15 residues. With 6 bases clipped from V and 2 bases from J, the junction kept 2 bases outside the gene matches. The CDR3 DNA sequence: TGTGCCAGTAGCGGACTAGCGGGGACCTACAATGAGCAGTTCTTC. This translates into CASSGLAGTYNEQFF. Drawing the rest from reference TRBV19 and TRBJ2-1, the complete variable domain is DGGITQSPKYLFRKEGQNVTLSCEQNLNHDAMYWYRQDPGQGLRLIYYSQIVNDFQKGDIAEGYSVSREKKESFPLTVTSAQKNPTAFYLCASSGLAGTYNEQFFGPGTRLTVL.

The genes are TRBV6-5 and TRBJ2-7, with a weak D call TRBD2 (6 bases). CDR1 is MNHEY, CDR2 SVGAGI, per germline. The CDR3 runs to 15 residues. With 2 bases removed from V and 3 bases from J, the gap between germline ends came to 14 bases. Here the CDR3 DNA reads TGTGCCAGCAGTTACGAGGGACTCTTTAACTACGAGCAGTACTTC. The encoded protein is CASSYEGLFNYEQYF.

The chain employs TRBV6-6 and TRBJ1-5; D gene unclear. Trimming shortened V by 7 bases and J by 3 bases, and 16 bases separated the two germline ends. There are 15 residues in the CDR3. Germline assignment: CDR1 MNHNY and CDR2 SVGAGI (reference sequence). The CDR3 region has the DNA TGTGCCAGCACCTTACTAGGAGGGTCCAATCAGCCCCAGCATTTT. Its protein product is CASTLLGGSNQPQHF.

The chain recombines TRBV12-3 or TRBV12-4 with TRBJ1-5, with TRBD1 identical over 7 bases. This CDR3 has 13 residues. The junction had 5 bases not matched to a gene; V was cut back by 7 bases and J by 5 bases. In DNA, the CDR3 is TGTGCCAGCAAGACAGGGCGGGATCAGCCCCAGCATTTT. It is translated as CASKTGRDQPQHF.

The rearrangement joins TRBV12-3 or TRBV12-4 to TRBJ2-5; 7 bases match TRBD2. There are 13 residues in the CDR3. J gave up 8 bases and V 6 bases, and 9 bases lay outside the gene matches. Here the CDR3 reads CASRPGLGLTQYF. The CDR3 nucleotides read TGTGCCAGCAGACCCGGACTAGGGTTAACCCAGTACTTC.